Listed below are T cell receptor beta chains from one sample, sequenced in a study of vaccination and CD4 T cells after COVID-19. These TCRs' antigens remain unknown. TCRdb itself ran the PCR reads through MiXCR, one entry per CDR3 protein. The repertoire holds around 20,000 distinct CDR3 sequences, with roughly half as singletons. The input for sequencing was CD4+ T cells from blood, cultured in vitro, taken before SARS-CoV-2 vaccination. Receptor source: a human donor who had recovered from COVID-19. Both conserved end residues are part of each CDR3. A D gene is named only where the DNA matches it firmly. Size tells how often a clone was seen (once, few, many) or the class of an expanded clone, and some rows leave it out.

size	D	J	V	CDR3	DNA
few	.	TRBJ1-2	TRBV24-1	CATSTEYGYTF	TGTGCCACCAGTACTGAGTATGGCTACACCTTC
.	.	TRBJ1-5	TRBV7-9	CASSANRDTSWHF	TGTGCCAGCAGCGCAAACCGGGACACAAGTTGGCATTTT
few	TRBD1	TRBJ1-1	TRBV11-3	CASSGGTGYTEAFF	TGTGCCAGCAGTGGGGGGACAGGGTATACTGAAGCTTTCTTT
few	.	TRBJ1-2	TRBV28	CASSLRLSYGYTF	TGTGCCAGCAGTTTACGGCTCTCCTATGGCTACACCTTC
few	TRBD1	TRBJ2-1	TRBV15	CATSRALGQGAYNEQFF	TGTGCCACCAGCAGAGCCCTCGGACAGGGGGCCTACAATGAGCAGTTCTTC
.	.	TRBJ1-1	TRBV6-1	CASSKTGGDTEAFF	TGTGCCAGCAGTAAGACAGGTGGGGACACTGAAGCTTTCTTT
few	TRBD1	TRBJ2-3	TRBV20-1	CSARTGGSTDTQYF	TGCAGTGCAAGGACAGGGGGTAGCACAGATACGCAGTATTTT
few	TRBD1	TRBJ1-2	TRBV6-1	CASSRTFGQGSHYGYTF	TGTGCCAGCAGTAGGACCTTTGGACAGGGATCGCACTATGGCTACACCTTC
.	.	TRBJ1-1	TRBV7-9	CASSSGGRGRDTEAFF	TGTGCCAGCAGCTCGGGGGGGCGTGGTCGGGACACTGAAGCTTTCTTT
.	TRBD1	TRBJ1-5	TRBV2	CASSEWDRGNQPQHF	TGTGCCAGCAGTGAGTGGGACAGGGGTAATCAGCCCCAGCATTTT
.	TRBD1	TRBJ2-5	TRBV20-1	CSARDTGVETQYF	TGCAGTGCTAGAGACACAGGGGTCGAGACCCAGTACTTC
.	.	TRBJ1-1	TRBV7-2	CASRGGRAGTEAFF	TGTGCCAGCAGGGGGGGCAGGGCCGGGACTGAAGCTTTCTTT
.	TRBD1	TRBJ1-1	TRBV19	CASRWTGGMGTEAFF	TGTGCCAGTAGATGGACAGGGGGCATGGGCACTGAAGCTTTCTTT
.	.	TRBJ1-4	TRBV28	CASSPAGGEKLFF	TGTGCCAGCAGCCCGGCGGGGGGGGAAAAACTGTTTTTT
.	TRBD2	TRBJ2-3	TRBV12-3/TRBV12-4	CASSALGGRPVDTQYF	TGTGCCAGCAGTGCACTGGGCGGGAGACCAGTCGATACGCAGTATTTT
medium-sized	TRBD1	TRBJ1-5	TRBV6-1	CASRGGGARQPQHF	TGTGCCAGCAGAGGAGGGGGCGCACGGCAGCCCCAGCATTTT
.	.	TRBJ1-2	TRBV5-4	CASSLAGRNFYGYTF	TGTGCCAGCAGCTTGGCGGGACGGAACTTCTATGGCTACACCTTC
.	TRBD1	TRBJ1-6	TRBV27	CASSPDRASFNSPLHF	TGTGCCAGCAGCCCGGACAGGGCGTCGTTTAATTCACCCCTCCACTTT
few	.	TRBJ2-7	TRBV20-1	CSARFKYEQYF	TGCAGTGCTAGGTTCAAGTACGAGCAGTACTTC
.	.	TRBJ2-5	TRBV6-1	CASSEPASRETQYF	TGTGCCAGCAGTGAACCCGCGTCCAGGGAGACCCAGTACTTC
.	TRBD1	TRBJ1-2	TRBV2	CASSTTGFYGYTF	TGTGCCAGCTCAACGACAGGGTTCTATGGCTACACCTTC
few	.	TRBJ1-2	TRBV20-1	CSASSNGYTF	TGCAGTGCTAGCTCCAATGGCTACACCTTC
few	.	TRBJ1-5	TRBV6-1	CASSPRGGSNQPQHF	TGTGCCAGCAGCCCCCGAGGGGGTAGCAATCAGCCCCAGCATTTT
.	.	TRBJ2-3	TRBV7-8	CASSFSQPSSTDTQYF	TGTGCCAGCAGCTTTTCCCAGCCCTCTAGCACAGATACGCAGTATTTT
.	TRBD1	TRBJ1-6	TRBV27	CASSGTGGKSPLHF	TGTGCCAGCAGCGGGACAGGGGGAAAATCACCCCTCCACTTT
few	TRBD2	TRBJ2-7	TRBV10-3	CAISGGLAPAEQYF	TGTGCCATCAGTGGGGGACTAGCCCCCGCCGAGCAGTACTTC
.	TRBD2	TRBJ2-1	TRBV4-2	CASSQNTAGNYEQFF	TGTGCCAGCAGCCAAAACACAGCGGGGAACTATGAGCAGTTCTTC
.	.	TRBJ1-6	TRBV11-3	CASSLGVGSYNSPLHF	TGTGCCAGCAGCTTAGGGGTAGGCTCCTATAATTCACCCCTCCACTTT
.	.	TRBJ1-1	TRBV11-3	CASSLDPRENTEAFF	TGTGCCAGCAGCTTAGATCCCAGGGAGAACACTGAAGCTTTCTTT
.	TRBD2	TRBJ2-3	TRBV6-2/TRBV6-3	CASSYSVTSGGPISTDTQYF	TGTGCCAGCAGTTACTCGGTAACTAGCGGGGGCCCAATAAGCACAGATACGCAGTATTTT
.	.	TRBJ1-2	TRBV2	CASRRGVGYGYTF	TGTGCCAGCAGGAGGGGGGTTGGCTATGGCTACACCTTC
.	.	TRBJ1-4	TRBV24-1	CATSGRGSEEKLFF	TGTGCCACCAGTGGGAGGGGTTCGGAGGAAAAACTGTTTTTT
.	.	TRBJ2-1	TRBV5-4	CASSPGTESYNEQFF	TGTGCCAGCAGCCCCGGGACGGAGAGCTACAATGAGCAGTTCTTC
.	TRBD1	TRBJ2-1	TRBV28	CASSSLYVTGVYNEQFF	TGTGCCAGCAGTTCACTTTATGTGACAGGGGTCTACAATGAGCAGTTCTTC
.	TRBD1	TRBJ1-3	TRBV20-1	CSAPGGASGNTIYF	TGCAGTGCCCCAGGGGGCGCTTCTGGAAACACCATATATTTT
once	.	TRBJ1-2	TRBV2	CASSPGLIANYGYTF	TGTGCCAGCAGTCCCGGGCTAATAGCTAACTATGGCTACACCTTC
.	.	TRBJ1-5	TRBV6-2/TRBV6-3	CASSLRWNQPQHF	TGTGCCAGCAGTTTGCGGTGGAATCAGCCCCAGCATTTT
.	.	TRBJ1-3	TRBV28	CASSLWGDSGNTIYF	TGTGCCAGCAGTTTATGGGGGGACTCTGGAAACACCATATATTTT
medium-sized	.	TRBJ2-5	TRBV6-5	CASSSIQDRQETQYF	TGTGCCAGCAGTTCCATCCAGGACAGACAAGAGACCCAGTACTTC
.	TRBD1	TRBJ2-5	TRBV19	CASSPDRGTVRETQYF	TGTGCCAGTAGCCCCGACAGGGGGACGGTAAGGGAGACCCAGTACTTC
.	TRBD1	TRBJ1-2	TRBV20-1	CSAPGQGFYGYTF	TGCAGTGCGCCTGGACAGGGTTTCTATGGCTACACCTTC
.	.	TRBJ2-5	TRBV5-4	CASSLVPRSPGETQYF	TGTGCCAGCAGCTTGGTCCCACGCTCCCCAGGAGAGACCCAGTACTTC
few	TRBD1	TRBJ2-5	TRBV27	CASSFTGGETQYF	TGTGCCAGCAGTTTCACAGGGGGCGAGACCCAGTACTTC
few	TRBD1	TRBJ2-7	TRBV7-2	CASSLDRFSYEQYF	TGTGCCAGCAGCTTGGACAGGTTCTCCTACGAGCAGTACTTC
.	TRBD1	TRBJ1-6	TRBV10-3	CASSVDRDSPLHF	TGTGCCAGCAGTGTAGACAGGGATTCACCCCTCCACTTT